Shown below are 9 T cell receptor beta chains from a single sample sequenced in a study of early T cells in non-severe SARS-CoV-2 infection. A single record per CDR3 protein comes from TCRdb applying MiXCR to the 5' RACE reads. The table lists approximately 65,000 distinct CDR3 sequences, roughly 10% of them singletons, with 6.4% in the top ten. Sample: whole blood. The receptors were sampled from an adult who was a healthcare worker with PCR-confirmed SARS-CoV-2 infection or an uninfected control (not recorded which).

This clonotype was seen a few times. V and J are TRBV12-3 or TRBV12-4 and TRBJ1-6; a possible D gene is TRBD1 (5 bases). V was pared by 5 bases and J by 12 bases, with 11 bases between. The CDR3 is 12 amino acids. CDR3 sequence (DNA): TGTGCCAGCAGTGGAGGGGTAAAACCCCTCCACTTT. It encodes CASSGGVKPLHF.

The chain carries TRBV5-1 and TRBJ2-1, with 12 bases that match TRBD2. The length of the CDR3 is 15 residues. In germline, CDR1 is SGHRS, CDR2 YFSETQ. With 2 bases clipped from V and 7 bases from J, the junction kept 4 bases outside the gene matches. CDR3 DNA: TGCGCCAGCAGCTTCCTAGCGGGAGGGCGTAATGAGCAGTTCTTC. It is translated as CASSFLAGGRNEQFF.

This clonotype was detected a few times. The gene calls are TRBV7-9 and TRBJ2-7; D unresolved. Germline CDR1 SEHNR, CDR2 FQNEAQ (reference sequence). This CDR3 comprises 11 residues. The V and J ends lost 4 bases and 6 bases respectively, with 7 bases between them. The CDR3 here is CASSSRREQYF. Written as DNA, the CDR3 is TGTGCCAGCAGCTCCCGCCGCGAGCAGTACTTC.

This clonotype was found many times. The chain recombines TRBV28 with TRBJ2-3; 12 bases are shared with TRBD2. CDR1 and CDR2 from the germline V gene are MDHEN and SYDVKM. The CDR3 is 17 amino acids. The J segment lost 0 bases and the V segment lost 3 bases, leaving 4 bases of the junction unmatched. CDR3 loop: CASSFPGLAGSTDTQYF. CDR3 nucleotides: TGTGCCAGCAGTTTCCCCGGACTAGCGGGGAGCACAGATACGCAGTATTTT.

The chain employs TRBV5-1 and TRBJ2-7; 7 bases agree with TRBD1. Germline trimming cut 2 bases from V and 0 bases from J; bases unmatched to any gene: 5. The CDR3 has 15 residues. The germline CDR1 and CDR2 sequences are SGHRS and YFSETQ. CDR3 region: CASSLTGQNSYEQYF. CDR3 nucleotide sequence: TGCGCCAGCAGCTTAACGGGACAGAACTCCTACGAGCAGTACTTC.

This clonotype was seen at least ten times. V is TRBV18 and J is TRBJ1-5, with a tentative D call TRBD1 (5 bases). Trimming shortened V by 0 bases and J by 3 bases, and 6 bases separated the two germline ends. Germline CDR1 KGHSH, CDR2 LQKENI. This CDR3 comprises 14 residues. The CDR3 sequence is CASSPPGPNQPQHF. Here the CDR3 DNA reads TGTGCCAGCTCACCACCGGGACCCAATCAGCCCCAGCATTTT.

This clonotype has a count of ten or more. The CDR3 loop reads CSASRGDQPQHF. CDR3 DNA sequence: TGCAGTGCTAGCAGGGGAGATCAGCCCCAGCATTTT. The rearrangement links TRBV20-1 to TRBJ1-5; possible D gene TRBD1, 6 bases. Trimming left V 3 bases short and J 5 bases short, with 8 bases between. The CDR3 is 12 residues long. From germline, CDR1 is DFQATT and CDR2 SNEGSKA (reference sequence).

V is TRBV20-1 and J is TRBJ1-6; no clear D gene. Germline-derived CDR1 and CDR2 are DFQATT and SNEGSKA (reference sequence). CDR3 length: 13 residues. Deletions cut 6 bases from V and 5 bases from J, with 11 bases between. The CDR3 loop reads CSARQTHNSPLHF. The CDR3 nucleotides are TGCAGTGCGAGGCAGACACATAATTCACCCCTCCACTTT.

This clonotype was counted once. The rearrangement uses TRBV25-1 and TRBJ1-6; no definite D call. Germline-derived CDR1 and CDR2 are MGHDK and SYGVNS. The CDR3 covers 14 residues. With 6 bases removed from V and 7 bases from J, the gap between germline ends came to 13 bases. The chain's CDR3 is CASSREVGNSPLHF. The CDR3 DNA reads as TGTGCCAGCAGCCGCGAGGTTGGGAATTCACCCCTCCACTTT.